This TCR beta chain was sequenced during a study of monozygotic twins with inflammatory bowel disease. TCRdb derives one entry per CDR3 protein from the 5' RACE reads, leaving out DNA. Its table records 150,000 or so distinct CDR3 sequences. The CDR3 spans 14 residues. The germline V gene has CDR1 SGHRS and CDR2 YFSETQ. As for this clonotype: Its antigen is undetermined.

Regarding the study as a whole: Relative clonotype sharing with others was diminished in IBD patients versus healthy twins, particularly with disease activity.

This receptor was identified in a human donor with ulcerative colitis or Crohn's disease, or a healthy co-twin of an affected twin (not recorded which). V gene TRBV5-1 combines with J gene TRBJ2-3. Sequenced sample: blood. The CDR3 is CASSLGLGTDTQYF.